These 17 T cell receptor beta chains originate from one sample sequenced in a study of cytomegalovirus exposure and HLA in healthy donors. With 60 Vbeta and 13 Jbeta primers, the PCR was carried out. TCRdb's copy holds only in-frame clones and misses some; the assay was immunoSEQ multiplex PCR. Among some 99,000 clones listed, about four fifths were seen once. The sample taken for sequencing was PBMCs. Source of these receptors: a woman in her twenties or thirties in good health and CMV-seronegative.

The chain links TRBV5-1 to TRBJ2-3; D might be TRBD2 (5 bases). The V gene lost 2 bases and the J gene lost 0 bases, with 10 bases spanning the gap. Per the germline V gene, CDR1 is SGHRS and CDR2 is YFSETQ. The CDR3 is 15 amino acids. CDR3 protein: CASSFEAESTDTQYF. The DNA of the CDR3 is TGCGCCAGCAGCTTTGAAGCGGAAAGCACAGATACGCAGTATTTT.

The chain uses TRBV5-1 and TRBJ1-2; possibly TRBD1 for D (6 bases). Trimming shortened V by 4 bases and J by 7 bases, and 11 bases separated the two germline ends. In germline, CDR1 is SGHRS, CDR2 YFSETQ. The CDR3 is 12 residues long. CDR3 DNA sequence: TGCGCCAGCAGCACGGAAGGGGGTGGCTACACCTTC. This codes for CASSTEGGGYTF.

In this sample, this clone turned up once. The junction departs from germline at one end; a sequencing error may be responsible. The chain employs TRBV7-9 and TRBJ2-2, with TRBD2 identical over 7 bases. From germline, CDR1 is SEHNR and CDR2 FQNEAQ (reference sequence). The CDR3 runs 16 residues. CDR3 nucleotide sequence: TGTTCCAGCAGCCCCCGCGGGGAGGGATACACCGGGGAGCTGTTTTTT. Translation gives CSSSPRGEGYTGELFF.

The J gene is TRBJ2-7, the V gene TRBV27; 8 bases fit TRBD2. Germline lookup yields CDR1 MNHEY and CDR2 SMNVEV (reference sequence). The CDR3 totals 15 residues. The ends lost 6 bases at V and 4 bases at J; junction bases unmatched: 11. The CDR3 sequence: CASSTVREGLYEQYF. CDR3 sequence (DNA): TGTGCCAGCAGCACCGTACGGGAGGGCTTGTACGAGCAGTACTTC.

The rearrangement links TRBV10-3 to TRBJ2-5, with D tentatively TRBD1 (6 bases). The DNA matches TRBJ2-7 better at its end, which makes the J call doubtful. CDR1 and CDR2 (germline): ENHRY, SYGVKD. This CDR3 region has 13 residues. CDR3: CATRQVSSYEQYF. The CDR3 DNA reads TGTGCCACCCGACAGGTGAGCTCCTACGAGCAGTACTTC.

The chain employs TRBV6-5 and TRBJ2-1; weak D call: TRBD2 (6 bases). The CDR3 extends over 13 amino acids. The germline gives CDR1 MNHEY, CDR2 SVGAGI. V was clipped by 6 bases and J by 4 bases, with 10 bases between them. The CDR3 protein is CASRQGTYNEQFF. CDR3 DNA sequence: TGTGCCAGCAGGCAAGGGACTTACAATGAGCAGTTCTTC.

The V and J genes are TRBV5-1 and TRBJ2-3; tentatively, D is TRBD2 (5 bases). V lost 4 bases to trimming and J lost 4 bases, with 10 bases between them. In germline, CDR1 is SGHRS, CDR2 YFSETQ. The CDR3 loop spans 13 amino acids. This CDR3 reads CASSDYRSDTQYF. The CDR3 DNA is TGCGCCAGCAGCGACTACCGATCAGATACGCAGTATTTT.

This chain joins TRBV7-9 and TRBJ1-2; 7 bases are shared with TRBD1. This CDR3 has 14 residues. Looked up from germline, CDR1 is SEHNR and CDR2 is FQNEAQ (reference sequence). J was trimmed by 6 bases and V by 6 bases; bases with no gene match: 10. DNA of the CDR3: TGTGCCAGCAGTTTACAGGGGCCGGGGCATGGCTACACCTTC. Encoded protein: CASSLQGPGHGYTF.

This clone was counted a single time. The genes are TRBV14 and TRBJ2-1; D unresolved. Germline-derived CDR1 and CDR2 are SGHDN and FVKESK. The CDR3 consists of 11 residues. V was shortened by 2 bases and J by 6 bases, with 2 bases between the two germline ends. The CDR3 coding sequence is TGTGCCAGCAGCCAACGCAATGAGCAGTTCTTC. The encoded protein is CASSQRNEQFF.

The chain recombines TRBV6-5 with TRBJ2-7; TRBD2 matches at 12 bases. The CDR3 is 16 residues long. V trimming: 2 bases; J trimming: 6 bases; junction bases outside the gene matches: 8. The V gene's germline CDR1 is MNHEY and CDR2 SVGAGI. The CDR3 bases are TGTGCCAGCAGTTACACCCCGCTAGCGGGAGGGAGCGAGCAGTACTTC. This gives the protein CASSYTPLAGGSEQYF.

This sequence joins TRBV4-1 and TRBJ2-1; 8 bases match TRBD2. V lost 4 bases and J lost 5; bases outside the gene matches: 13. This CDR3 comprises 17 residues. Per germline, CDR1 MGHRA and CDR2 YSYEKL. The CDR3 loop reads CASSPARREVGNNEQFF. The CDR3 nucleotides read TGCGCCAGCAGCCCTGCCCGGCGGGAGGTAGGAAACAATGAGCAGTTCTTC.

The CDR3 protein is CASSNRRDSSYNEQFF. The CDR3 DNA sequence: TGTGCCAGTAGTAACCGCAGGGACAGCTCCTACAATGAGCAGTTCTTC. The genes are TRBV19 and TRBJ2-1; TRBD1 matches 7 bases. The germline CDR1 and CDR2 sequences are LNHDA and SQIVND (reference sequence). J lost 0 bases, V lost 4 bases, and 6 bases had no gene match. The CDR3 runs to 16 residues.

This clone has just one count. The chain combines TRBV7-2 with TRBJ2-4; 14 bases match TRBD2. Germline V gives CDR1 SGHTA, CDR2 FQGNSA. This CDR3 is built from 16 residues. The V gene end was trimmed by 3 bases and the J gene end by 11 bases; junction bases not matched to a gene: 9. The CDR3 DNA reads TGTGCCAGCAGCTTGCAGACTAGCGGGAGGGCCGGCTTTCAGTACTTC. Residues: CASSLQTSGRAGFQYF.

J is TRBJ2-1 and V is TRBV27, with TRBD1 matching over 11 bases. The V gene end was trimmed by 5 bases and the J gene end by 4 bases; junction bases not matched to a gene: 4. Germline V gives CDR1 MNHEY, CDR2 SMNVEV (reference sequence). The length of the CDR3 is 15 residues. CDR3 nucleotides: TGTGCCAGCAGTCCGGACAGGGGGCCATACAATGAGCAGTTCTTC. This gives the protein CASSPDRGPYNEQFF.

The sample holds a few counts of this clone. This sequence joins TRBV27 and TRBJ2-3; D call uncertain. Trimming left V 6 bases short and J 2 bases short, with 24 bases between. The CDR3 is 18 amino acids. Germline lookup yields CDR1 MNHEY and CDR2 SMNVEV (reference sequence). CDR3 nucleotides: TGTGCCAGCAGCCCCTCATCCGGTTTTCAAAGCATCACAGATACGCAGTATTTT. It codes for CASSPSSGFQSITDTQYF.

V is TRBV9 and J is TRBJ2-2; no clear D gene. In germline, CDR1 is SGDLS, CDR2 YYNGEE. The CDR3 spans 19 residues. V was trimmed by 2 bases and J by 0 bases, leaving 20 bases between them. This CDR3 is CASSVPHKTAEPNTGELFF. CDR3 coding DNA: TGTGCCAGCAGCGTCCCTCATAAAACGGCGGAGCCGAACACCGGGGAGCTGTTTTTT. Full variable domain (outside the CDR3, taken from reference TRBV9 and TRBJ2-2): DSGVTQTPKHLITATGQRVTLRCSPRSGDLSVYWYQQSLDQGLQFLIQYYNGEERAKGNILERFSAQQFPDLHSELNLSSLELGDSALYFCASSVPHKTAEPNTGELFFGEGSRLTVL.

V is TRBV21-1 and J is TRBJ1-4. TRBV21-1 is tagged as a pseudogene. The CDR3 length is 17 residues. The CDR3 sequence: CASSKLGCGGTNEKLFF. CDR3 nucleotides: TGTGCCAGCAGCAAACTCGGTTGCGGGGGAACTAATGAAAAACTGTTTTTT.